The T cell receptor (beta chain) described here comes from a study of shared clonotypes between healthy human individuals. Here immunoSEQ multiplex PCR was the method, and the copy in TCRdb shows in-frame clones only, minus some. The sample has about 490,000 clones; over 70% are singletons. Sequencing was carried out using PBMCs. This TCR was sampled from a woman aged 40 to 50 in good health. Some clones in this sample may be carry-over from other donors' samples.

The CDR3 reads CASSNLAGGKYEQYF. In DNA, the CDR3 is TGTGCCAGCTCTAATTTAGCGGGAGGCAAATACGAGCAGTACTTC. The rearrangement links TRBV28 to TRBJ2-7; TRBD2 aligns across 10 bases. Germline CDR1 and CDR2: MDHEN and SYDVKM. With 8 bases clipped from V and 4 bases from J, the junction kept 11 bases outside the gene matches. The length of the CDR3 is 15 residues.